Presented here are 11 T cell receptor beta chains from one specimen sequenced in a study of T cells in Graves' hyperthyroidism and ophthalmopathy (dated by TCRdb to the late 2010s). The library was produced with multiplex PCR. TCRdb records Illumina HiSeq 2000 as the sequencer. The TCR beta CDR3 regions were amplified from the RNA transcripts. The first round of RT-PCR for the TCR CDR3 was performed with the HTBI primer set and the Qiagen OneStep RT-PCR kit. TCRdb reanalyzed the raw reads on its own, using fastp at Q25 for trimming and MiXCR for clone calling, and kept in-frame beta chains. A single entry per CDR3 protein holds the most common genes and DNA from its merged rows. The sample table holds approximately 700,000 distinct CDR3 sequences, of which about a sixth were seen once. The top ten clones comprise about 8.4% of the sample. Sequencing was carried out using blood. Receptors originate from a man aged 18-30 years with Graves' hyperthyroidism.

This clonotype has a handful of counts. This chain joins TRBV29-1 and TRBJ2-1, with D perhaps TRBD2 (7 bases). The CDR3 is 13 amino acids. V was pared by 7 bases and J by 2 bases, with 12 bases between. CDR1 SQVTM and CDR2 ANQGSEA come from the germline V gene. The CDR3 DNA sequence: TGCAGCGGGGGGAGGGGGGCCTACAATGAGCAGTTCTTC. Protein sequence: CSGGRGAYNEQFF.

The CDR3 sequence: CASSWTSGIDEQFF. The DNA of the CDR3 is TGTGCCAGCAGTTGGACTAGCGGGATCGATGAGCAGTTCTTC. This chain joins TRBV6-1 and TRBJ2-1; 12 positions agree with TRBD2. From germline, CDR1 is MNHNS and CDR2 SASEGT. V shed 5 bases, J shed 8 bases, and the junction held 4 bases outside the gene matches. The length of the CDR3 is 14 residues.

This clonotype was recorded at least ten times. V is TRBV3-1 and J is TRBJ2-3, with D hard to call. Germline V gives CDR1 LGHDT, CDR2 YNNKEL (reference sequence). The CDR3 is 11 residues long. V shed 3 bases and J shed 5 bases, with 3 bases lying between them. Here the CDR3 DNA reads TGTGCCAGCAGCCAGTTAGATACGCAGTATTTT. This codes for CASSQLDTQYF.

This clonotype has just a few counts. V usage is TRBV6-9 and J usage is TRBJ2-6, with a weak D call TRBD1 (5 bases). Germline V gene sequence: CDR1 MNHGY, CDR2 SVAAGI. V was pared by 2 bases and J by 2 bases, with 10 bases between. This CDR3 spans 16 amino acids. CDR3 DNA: TGTGCCAGCAGTTATCTTCAGGGAACTGGGGCCAACGTCCTGACTTTC. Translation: CASSYLQGTGANVLTF.

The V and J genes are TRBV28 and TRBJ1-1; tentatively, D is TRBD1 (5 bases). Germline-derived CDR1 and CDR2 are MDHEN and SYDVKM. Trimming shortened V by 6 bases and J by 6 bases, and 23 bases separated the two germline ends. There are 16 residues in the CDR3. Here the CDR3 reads CASSLRTDLLGAEAFF. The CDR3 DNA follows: TGTGCCAGCAGCCTAAGGACGGACCTTCTGGGGGCTGAAGCTTTCTTT. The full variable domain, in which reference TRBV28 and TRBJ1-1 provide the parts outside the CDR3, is DVKVTQSSRYLVKRTGEKVFLECVQDMDHENMFWYRQDPGLGLRLIYFSYDVKMKEKGDIPEGYSVSREKKERFSLILESASTNQTSMYLCASSLRTDLLGAEAFFGQGTRLTVV.

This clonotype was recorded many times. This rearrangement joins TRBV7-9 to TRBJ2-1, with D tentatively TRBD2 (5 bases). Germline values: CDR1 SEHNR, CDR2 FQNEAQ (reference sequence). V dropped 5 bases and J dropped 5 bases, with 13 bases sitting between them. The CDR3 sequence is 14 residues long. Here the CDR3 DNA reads TGTGCCAGCAGCGCTAGCCTCTTCGACAATGAGCAGTTCTTC. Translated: CASSASLFDNEQFF.

The CDR3 bases are TGTGCCAGCAGTGGTGGAGGAAGACATTCACCCCTCCACTTT. The encoded protein is CASSGGGRHSPLHF. J is TRBJ1-6 and V is TRBV2, with no clear D. With 4 bases removed from V and 8 bases from J, the gap between germline ends came to 12 bases. Per the germline V gene, CDR1 is SNHLY and CDR2 is FYNNEI. The CDR3 runs to 14 residues.

CDR3 amino acids: CASSPMEDSYYGYTF. The CDR3 region has the DNA TGTGCCAGCAGCCCGATGGAGGACAGCTACTATGGCTACACCTTC. V gene TRBV11-3 combines with J gene TRBJ1-2; possible D gene TRBD1, 6 bases. This CDR3 contains 15 residues. V lost 5 bases to trimming and J lost 3 bases, with 16 bases between them. Germline V gene lookup returns CDR1 SGHNT and CDR2 YENEEA.

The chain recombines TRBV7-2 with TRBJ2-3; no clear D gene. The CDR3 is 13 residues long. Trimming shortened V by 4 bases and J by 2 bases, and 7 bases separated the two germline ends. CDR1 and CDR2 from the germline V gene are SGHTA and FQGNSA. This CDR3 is CASSSYLTDTQYF. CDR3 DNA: TGTGCCAGCAGCTCCTATCTCACAGATACGCAGTATTTT.

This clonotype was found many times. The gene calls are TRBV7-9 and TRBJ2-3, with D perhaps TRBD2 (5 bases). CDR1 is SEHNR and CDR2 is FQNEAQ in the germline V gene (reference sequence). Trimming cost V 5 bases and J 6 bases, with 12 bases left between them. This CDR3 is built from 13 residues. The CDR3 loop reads CASSTTRGDTQYF. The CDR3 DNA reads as TGTGCCAGCAGCACGACTCGCGGGGATACGCAGTATTTT.

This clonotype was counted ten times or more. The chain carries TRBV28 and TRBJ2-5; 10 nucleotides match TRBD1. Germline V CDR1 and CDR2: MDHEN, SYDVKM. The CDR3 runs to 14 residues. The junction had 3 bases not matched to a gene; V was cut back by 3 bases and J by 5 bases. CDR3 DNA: TGTGCCAGCAGTTTCGACAGGGGGCTGGAGACCCAGTACTTC. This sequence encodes CASSFDRGLETQYF.